Below, 5 T cell receptor beta chains from the same sample are listed, as sequenced in a study of blood T cell repertoires in COVID-19. TCRdb's copy holds only in-frame clones and misses some; the assay was immunoSEQ multiplex PCR. This table holds some 70,000 clones, 65% to 90% found once. Sequencing was done on a sample of peripheral blood. These TCRs come from an elderly man with acute or convalescent COVID-19.

This chain connects TRBV3-1 (or the pseudogene TRBV3-2) to TRBJ1-6; D not certain. Per the germline V gene, CDR1 is LGHDT and CDR2 is YNNKEL (reference sequence). The CDR3 runs 17 residues. Trimming removed 3 bases from V and 3 bases from J, with 15 bases in between. In DNA, the CDR3 is TGTGCCAGCAGCCATGTTTCCATGGAGGGCTATAATTCACCCCTCCACTTT. It codes for CASSHVSMEGYNSPLHF.

The CDR3 loop reads CASSYGQRGTYEQYF. The DNA of the CDR3 is TGTGCCAGCAGCTACGGCCAGCGGGGCACCTACGAGCAGTACTTC. This sequence joins TRBV5-4 and TRBJ2-7, with 7 bases identical to TRBD2. The CDR3 consists of 15 residues. V was clipped by 3 bases and J by 2 bases; unmatched bases: 8. Germline values: CDR1 SGHNT, CDR2 YYREEE (reference sequence).

The V call is TRBV30, the J call TRBJ2-1; D perhaps matches TRBD2 (6 bases). The CDR3 runs to 15 residues. Trimming cost V 0 bases and J 4 bases, with 13 bases left between them. Germline V CDR1 and CDR2: GTSNPN, SVGIG (reference sequence). The CDR3 coding sequence is TGTGCCTGGAGTGTAAGGGGCGGGGCTTACAATGAGCAGTTCTTC. Amino acids: CAWSVRGGAYNEQFF. Drawing the rest from reference TRBV30 and TRBJ2-1, the complete variable domain is SQTIHQWPATLVQPVGSPLSLECTVEGTSNPNLYWYRQAAGRGLQLLFYSVGIGQISSEVPQNLSASRPQDRQFILSSKKLLLSDSGFYLCAWSVRGGAYNEQFFGPGTRLTVL.

This clone was picked up a small number of times. The chain combines TRBV21-1 with TRBJ1-2; the D segment call TRBD1 is taken from the table without a DNA check. TRBV21-1 is classified as a pseudogene. The CDR3 covers 16 residues. The CDR3 spells CASSKADRAGVYGYTF. The CDR3, as DNA: TGTGCCAGCAGCAAAGCCGATAGGGCAGGGGTTTATGGCTACACCTTC.

This clone was detected a few times. The chain couples TRBV13 to TRBJ2-7; D perhaps matches TRBD2 (5 bases). This CDR3 is built from 15 residues. Germline CDR1 is PRHDT and CDR2 is FYEKMQ (reference sequence). V lost 1 base, J lost 2 bases, and 12 bases lay in between. This chain's CDR3 is CASSLAASRPYEQYF. In nucleotides, the CDR3 is TGTGCCAGCAGCTTAGCGGCTAGCCGCCCCTACGAGCAGTACTTC.